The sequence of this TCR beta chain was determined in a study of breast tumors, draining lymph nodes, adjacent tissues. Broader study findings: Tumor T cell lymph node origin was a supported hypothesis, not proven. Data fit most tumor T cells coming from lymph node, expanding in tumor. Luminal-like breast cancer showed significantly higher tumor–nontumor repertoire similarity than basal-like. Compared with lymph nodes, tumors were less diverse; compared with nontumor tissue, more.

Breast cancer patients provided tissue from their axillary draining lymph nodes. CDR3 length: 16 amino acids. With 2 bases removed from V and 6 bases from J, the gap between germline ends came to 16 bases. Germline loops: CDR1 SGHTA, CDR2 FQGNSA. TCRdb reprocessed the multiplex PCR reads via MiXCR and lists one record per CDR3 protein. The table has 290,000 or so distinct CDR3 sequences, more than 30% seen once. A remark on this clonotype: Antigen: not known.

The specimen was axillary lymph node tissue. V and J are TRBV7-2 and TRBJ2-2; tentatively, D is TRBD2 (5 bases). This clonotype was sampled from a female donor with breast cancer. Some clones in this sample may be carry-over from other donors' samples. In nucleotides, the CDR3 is TGTGCCAGCAGCTTACACCCCCTGGAGGAACCCGGGGAGCTGTTTTTT. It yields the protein CASSLHPLEEPGELFF.